The 17 T cell receptor beta chains below were found in one sample sequenced in a study of blood T cell repertoires in COVID-19. Repertoires were generated with immunoSEQ multiplex PCR, while TCRdb's copy carries only in-frame clones and drops some. This sample has roughly 200,000 clones, with roughly 86% found just once. Specimen: PBMCs or T cells enriched from blood (not recorded which). The source of these receptors is a man in his forties with acute COVID-19.

This chain links TRBV11-2 with TRBJ1-5, with 9 bases lining up with TRBD1. The CDR3 sequence is 14 residues long. V shed 5 bases and J 5 bases; nucleotides not matched to a gene: 4. Germline CDR1 reads SGHAT; CDR2 reads FQNNGV. This chain's CDR3 is CASSRTGVDQPQHF. CDR3 in DNA: TGTGCCAGCAGCCGGACAGGGGTTGATCAGCCCCAGCATTTT.

This clone was seen at least ten times. The V and J genes are TRBV6-5 and TRBJ2-7; 7 bases match TRBD2. CDR3 length: 14 residues. V dropped 6 bases and J dropped 5; count of bases not matched to a gene: 10. Germline V lookup: CDR1 MNHEY, CDR2 SVGAGI. CDR3 nucleotide sequence: TGTGCCAGCAGCCGGCCAAGCGGGATCAACGAGCAGTACTTC. Amino acid sequence: CASSRPSGINEQYF.

The genes are TRBV28 and TRBJ1-5; 8 nucleotides align to TRBD1. Germline CDR1 reads MDHEN; CDR2 reads SYDVKM. Trimming removed 4 bases from V and 2 bases from J; junction bases left unmatched: 1. The CDR3 is 14 residues long. The CDR3 loop is CASSSGQGNQPQHF. In DNA, the CDR3 is TGTGCCAGCAGTTCGGGACAGGGCAATCAGCCCCAGCATTTT.

The chain joins TRBV18 to TRBJ2-7, with a tentative D call TRBD2 (6 bases). Germline assignment: CDR1 KGHSH and CDR2 LQKENI. CDR3 length: 14 residues. With 2 bases removed from V and 3 bases from J, the gap between germline ends came to 11 bases. In DNA, the CDR3 is TGTGCCAGCTCACCAAGTAGCGGTTACTACGAGCAGTACTTC. Translated: CASSPSSGYYEQYF.

The V gene is TRBV6-5, the J gene TRBJ2-7; a possible D gene is TRBD1 (6 bases). The V gene's germline CDR1 is MNHEY and CDR2 SVGAGI. This CDR3 has 15 residues. The V and J ends lost 6 bases and 0 bases respectively, with 15 bases between them. The CDR3: CASRTRGHPSYEQYF. The CDR3 nucleotides are TGTGCCAGCAGGACTCGGGGACACCCCTCCTACGAGCAGTACTTC.

This chain joins TRBV7-9 and TRBJ2-1, with 7 bases lining up with TRBD1. CDR1 and CDR2 (germline): SEHNR, FQNEAQ (reference sequence). The CDR3 loop spans 13 amino acids. Losses at the gene ends were 5 bases for V and 7 bases for J; bases not matched to a gene: 5. CDR3 sequence reads: CASSETGVNEQFF. The CDR3 DNA reads as TGTGCCAGCAGCGAAACAGGGGTGAATGAGCAGTTCTTC.

The chain combines TRBV7-9 with TRBJ2-7, with 10 bases that match TRBD1. The CDR3 is made up of 14 amino acids. V lost 4 bases and J lost 2; bases outside the gene matches: 2. Germline loops: CDR1 SEHNR, CDR2 FQNEAQ (reference sequence). In DNA form, the CDR3 reads TGTGCCAGCAGCTCGGGACAGGGGACCTACGAGCAGTACTTC. Protein: CASSSGQGTYEQYF.

This sequence joins TRBV5-1 and TRBJ2-1, with 10 bases lining up with TRBD2. Germline V CDR1 and CDR2: SGHRS, YFSETQ. V was pared by 4 bases and J by 0 bases, with 13 bases of the junction left unmatched. The CDR3 covers 19 residues. The CDR3 is CASSQGRGVAGGSYNEQFF. The CDR3 DNA reads TGCGCCAGCAGCCAGGGCAGGGGAGTAGCGGGAGGCTCCTACAATGAGCAGTTCTTC.

V is TRBV5-1 and J is TRBJ2-5; TRBD1 matches at 7 bases. With 2 bases clipped from V and 5 bases from J, the junction kept 9 bases outside the gene matches. CDR1 SGHRS and CDR2 YFSETQ come from the germline V gene. The CDR3 sequence is 15 residues long. CDR3 sequence: CASSFGQDPWETQYF. As DNA, the CDR3 is TGCGCCAGCAGCTTCGGACAGGACCCTTGGGAGACCCAGTACTTC.

The CDR3: CASSWVISGQEYEQYF. Written as DNA, the CDR3 is TGTGCCAGCAGCTGGGTGATCTCGGGACAAGAGTACGAGCAGTACTTC. This chain uses TRBV7-9 with TRBJ2-7; possibly TRBD1 for D (6 bases). Germline V gene lookup returns CDR1 SEHNR and CDR2 FQNEAQ (reference sequence). This CDR3 contains 16 residues. Deletions cut 4 bases from V and 4 bases from J, with 20 bases between.

The table lists this clone with a count of one. This rearrangement joins TRBV7-3 to TRBJ1-1; tentatively, D is TRBD1 (6 bases). V dropped 4 bases and J dropped 8 bases, with 14 bases sitting between them. CDR1 is SGHTA and CDR2 is FQGTGA in the germline V gene. The CDR3 has 13 residues. The CDR3 reads CASSYQGFTEAFF. CDR3 coding DNA: TGTGCCAGCAGCTACCAGGGGTTCACCGAAGCTTTCTTT.

Turning to this clone: Other nucleotide sequences from this sample produce the same CDR3. The chain combines TRBV9 with TRBJ1-6; D may be TRBD1 (5 bases). CDR1 is SGDLS and CDR2 is YYNGEE in the germline V gene. V gave up 7 bases and J gave up 2 bases, with 16 bases separating them. The length of the CDR3 is 16 residues. As DNA, the CDR3 is TGTGCCAGCGGTCCGGGGGGGGTGGCCTATAATTCACCCCTCCACTTT. Its translation: CASGPGGVAYNSPLHF. Based on the CDR3 plus reference TRBV9 and TRBJ1-6, the full variable domain is DSGVTQTPKHLITATGQRVTLRCSPRSGDLSVYWYQQSLDQGLQFLIQYYNGEERAKGNILERFSAQQFPDLHSELNLSSLELGDSALYFCASGPGGVAYNSPLHFGNGTRLTVT.

This sequence joins TRBV25-1 and TRBJ2-3; possible D gene TRBD1, 6 bases. CDR3 size: 16 residues. Germline CDR1 reads MGHDK; CDR2 reads SYGVNS. V was cut by 2 bases and J by 5 bases, with 17 bases left in between. As DNA, the CDR3 is TGTGCCAGCAGTGAACTGCTGGCAGGGGTCAGAGATACGCAGTATTTT. It translates to CASSELLAGVRDTQYF.

The chain joins TRBV6-5 to TRBJ1-1; perhaps TRBD1 as D (6 bases). The CDR3 loop spans 15 amino acids. Germline assignment: CDR1 MNHEY and CDR2 SVGAGI. Trimming took 4 bases from V and 1 from J, leaving 13 bases between them. This CDR3 reads CASSSAGQSNTEAFF. CDR3 DNA: TGTGCCAGCAGTTCCGCAGGACAGTCGAACACTGAAGCTTTCTTT.

This chain connects TRBV5-1 to TRBJ2-7; no clear D. Germline CDR1 is SGHRS and CDR2 is YFSETQ. V dropped 0 bases and J dropped 0 bases, with 7 bases sitting between them. The CDR3 extends over 14 amino acids. The CDR3 bases are TGCGCCAGCAGCTTGGAGGCGGTCTCCTACGAGCAGTACTTC. This gives the protein CASSLEAVSYEQYF.

This chain connects TRBV11-2 to TRBJ2-3, with 12 bases lining up with TRBD2. This CDR3 contains 17 residues. V shed 2 bases, J shed 6 bases, and the junction held 9 bases outside the gene matches. The germline gives CDR1 SGHAT, CDR2 FQNNGV. The CDR3 loop is CASSLHQTSGRADTQYF. CDR3 in DNA: TGTGCCAGCAGCTTACACCAGACTAGCGGGAGAGCGGATACGCAGTATTTT.

The V and J genes are TRBV3-1 (or the pseudogene TRBV3-2) and TRBJ2-4, with D perhaps TRBD2 (6 bases). The germline gives CDR1 LGHDT, CDR2 YNNKEL (reference sequence). This CDR3 is built from 17 residues. V was shortened by 4 bases and J by 1 base, with 17 bases between the two germline ends. The CDR3 nucleotides read TGTGCCAGCAGCCTGGTTACTGCGGGATGGGCCAAAAACATTCAGTACTTC. Protein sequence: CASSLVTAGWAKNIQYF.